The text below deals with one TCR beta chain. Its target is unknown. Every bit of the isolated RNA underwent reverse transcription, so sequencing read expressed TCRB transcripts. Here immunoSEQ multiplex PCR was the method, and the copy in TCRdb shows in-frame clones only, minus some. The data hold approximately 200,000 clones, with about 9.3% observed a single time. These data belong to a study of beta chain features in type 1 diabetes. General study points: PCR might preferentially amplify shorter templates, equally in patients and controls.

Germline CDR1 DFQATT, CDR2 SNEGSKA (reference sequence). With 5 bases removed from V and 7 bases from J, the gap between germline ends came to 9 bases. CDR3 size: 11 residues. The receptor's source is a woman between 18 and 29 years old in good health. The sequenced sample was naive CD4+ T cells from blood. V gene TRBV20-1 combines with J gene TRBJ2-1, with no clear D. The CDR3 DNA sequence: TGCAGTGCTGCCTTTACAAATGAGCAGTTCTTC. Protein: CSAAFTNEQFF.